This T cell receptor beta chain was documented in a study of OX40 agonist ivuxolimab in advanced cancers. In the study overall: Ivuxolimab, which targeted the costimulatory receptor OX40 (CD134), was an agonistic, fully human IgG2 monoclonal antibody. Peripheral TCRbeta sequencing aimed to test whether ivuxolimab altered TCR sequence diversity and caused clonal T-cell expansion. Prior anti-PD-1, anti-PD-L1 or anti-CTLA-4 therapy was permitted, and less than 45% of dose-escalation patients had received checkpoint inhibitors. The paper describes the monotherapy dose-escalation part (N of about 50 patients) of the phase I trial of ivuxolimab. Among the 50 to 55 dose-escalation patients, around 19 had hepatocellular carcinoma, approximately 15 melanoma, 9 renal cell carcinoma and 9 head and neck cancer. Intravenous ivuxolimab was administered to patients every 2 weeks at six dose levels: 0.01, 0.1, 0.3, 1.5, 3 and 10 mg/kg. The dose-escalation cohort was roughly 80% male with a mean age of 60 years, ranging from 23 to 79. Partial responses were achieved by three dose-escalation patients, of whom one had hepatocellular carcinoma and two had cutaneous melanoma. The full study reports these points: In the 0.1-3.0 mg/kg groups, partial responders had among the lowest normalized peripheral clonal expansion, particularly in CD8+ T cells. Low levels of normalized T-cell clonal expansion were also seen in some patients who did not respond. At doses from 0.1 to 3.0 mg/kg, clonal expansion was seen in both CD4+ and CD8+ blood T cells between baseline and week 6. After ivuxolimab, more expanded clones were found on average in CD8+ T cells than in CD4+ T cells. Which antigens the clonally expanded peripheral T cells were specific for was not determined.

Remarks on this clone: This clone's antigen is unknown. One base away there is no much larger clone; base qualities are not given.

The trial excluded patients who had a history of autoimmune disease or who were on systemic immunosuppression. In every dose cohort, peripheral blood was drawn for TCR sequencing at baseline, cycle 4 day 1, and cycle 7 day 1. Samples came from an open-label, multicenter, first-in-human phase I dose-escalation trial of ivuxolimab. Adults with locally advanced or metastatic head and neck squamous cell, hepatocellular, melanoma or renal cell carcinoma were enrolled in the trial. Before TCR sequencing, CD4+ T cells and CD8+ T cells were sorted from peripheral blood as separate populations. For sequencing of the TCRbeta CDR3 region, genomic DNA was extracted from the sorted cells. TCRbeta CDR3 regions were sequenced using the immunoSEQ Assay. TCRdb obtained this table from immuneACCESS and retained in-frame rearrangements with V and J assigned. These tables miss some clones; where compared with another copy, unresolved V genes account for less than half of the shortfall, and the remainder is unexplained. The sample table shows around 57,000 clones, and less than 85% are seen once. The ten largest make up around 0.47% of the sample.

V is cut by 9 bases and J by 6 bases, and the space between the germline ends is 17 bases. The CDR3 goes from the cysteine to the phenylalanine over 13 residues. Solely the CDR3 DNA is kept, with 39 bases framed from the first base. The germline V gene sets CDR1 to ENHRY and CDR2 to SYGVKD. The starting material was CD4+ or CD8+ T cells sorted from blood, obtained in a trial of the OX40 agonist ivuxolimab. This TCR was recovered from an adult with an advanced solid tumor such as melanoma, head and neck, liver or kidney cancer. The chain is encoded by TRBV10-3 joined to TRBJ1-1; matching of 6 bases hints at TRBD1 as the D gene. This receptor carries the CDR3 CAIGRGTSAEAFF. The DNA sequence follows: TGTGCCATTGGCCGGGGGACATCGGCTGAAGCTTTCTTT.